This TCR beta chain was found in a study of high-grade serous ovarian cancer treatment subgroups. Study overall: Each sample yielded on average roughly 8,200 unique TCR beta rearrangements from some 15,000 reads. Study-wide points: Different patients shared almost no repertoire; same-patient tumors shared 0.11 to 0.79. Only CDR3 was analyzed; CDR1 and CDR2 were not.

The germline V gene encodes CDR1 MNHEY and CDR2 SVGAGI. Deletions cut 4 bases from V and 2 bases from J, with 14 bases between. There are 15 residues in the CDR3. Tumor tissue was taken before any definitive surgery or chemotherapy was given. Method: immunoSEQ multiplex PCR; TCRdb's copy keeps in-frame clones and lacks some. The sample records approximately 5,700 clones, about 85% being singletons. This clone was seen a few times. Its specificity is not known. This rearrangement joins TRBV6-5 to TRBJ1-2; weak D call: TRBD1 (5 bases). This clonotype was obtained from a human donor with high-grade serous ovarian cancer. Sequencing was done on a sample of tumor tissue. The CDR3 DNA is TGTGCCAGCAGTTCTATACGCGACAGCAACTATGGCTACACCTTC. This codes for CASSSIRDSNYGYTF.